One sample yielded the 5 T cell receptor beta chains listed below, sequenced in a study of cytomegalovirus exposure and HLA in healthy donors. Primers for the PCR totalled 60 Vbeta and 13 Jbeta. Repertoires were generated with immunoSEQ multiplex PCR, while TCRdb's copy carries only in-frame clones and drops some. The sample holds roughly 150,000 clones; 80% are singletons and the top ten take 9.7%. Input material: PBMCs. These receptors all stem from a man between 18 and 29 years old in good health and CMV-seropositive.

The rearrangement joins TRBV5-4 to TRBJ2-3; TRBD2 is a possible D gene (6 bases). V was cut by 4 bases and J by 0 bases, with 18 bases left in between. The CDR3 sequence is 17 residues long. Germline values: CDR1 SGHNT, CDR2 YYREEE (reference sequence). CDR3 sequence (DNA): TGTGCCAGCAGCCCGAAGGGAGCGGGTACTAGCACAGATACGCAGTATTTT. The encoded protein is CASSPKGAGTSTDTQYF. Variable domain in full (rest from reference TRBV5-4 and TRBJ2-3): ETGVTQSPTHLIKTRGQQVTLRCSSQSGHNTVSWYQQALGQGPQFIFQYYREEENGRGNFPPRFSGLQFPNYSSELNVNALELDDSALYLCASSPKGAGTSTDTQYFGPGTRLTVL.

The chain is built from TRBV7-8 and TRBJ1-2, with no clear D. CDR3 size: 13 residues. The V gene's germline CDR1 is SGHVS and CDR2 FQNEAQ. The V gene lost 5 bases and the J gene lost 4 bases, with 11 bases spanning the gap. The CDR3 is CASSPSGPYGYTF. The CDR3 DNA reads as TGTGCCAGCAGCCCATCTGGGCCCTATGGCTACACCTTC.

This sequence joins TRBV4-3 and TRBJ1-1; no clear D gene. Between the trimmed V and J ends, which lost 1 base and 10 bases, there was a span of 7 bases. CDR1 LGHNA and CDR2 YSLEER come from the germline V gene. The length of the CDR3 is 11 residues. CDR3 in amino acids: CASSQGLGAFF. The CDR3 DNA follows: TGCGCCAGCAGCCAAGGCCTCGGAGCTTTCTTT.

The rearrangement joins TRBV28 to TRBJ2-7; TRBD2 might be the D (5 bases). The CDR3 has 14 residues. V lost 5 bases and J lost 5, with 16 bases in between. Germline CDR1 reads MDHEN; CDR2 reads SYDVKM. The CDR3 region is CASSASTRAHEQYF. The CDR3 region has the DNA TGTGCCAGCAGTGCCAGTACGCGGGCCCACGAGCAGTACTTC.

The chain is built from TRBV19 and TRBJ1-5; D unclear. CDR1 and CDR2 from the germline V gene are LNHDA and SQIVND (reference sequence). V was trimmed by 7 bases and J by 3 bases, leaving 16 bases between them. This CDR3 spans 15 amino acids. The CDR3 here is CASTTTHRFNQPQHF. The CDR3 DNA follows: TGTGCCAGTACCACCACCCACAGATTCAATCAGCCCCAGCATTTT.